This T cell receptor (beta chain) was found in a study of cytomegalovirus exposure and HLA in healthy donors. On this clone itself: Its antigen is as yet unknown.

The study's findings and limits: In an earlier analysis, about 87% or about 30%: the productive usage of most TCR beta V segments.

The PCR made use of 60 Vbeta and 13 Jbeta primers. Sequencing was performed with immunoSEQ multiplex PCR; in TCRdb, only in-frame clones are kept and a portion is missing. This repertoire shows over 150,000 clones, roughly 70% found once; its top ten account for 2.8%. Material for sequencing was PBMCs. The sequence was collected from a woman aged 25 to 39 in good health and CMV-seronegative.

The CDR3 DNA is TGTGCCAGCTTTGACGGGGGGCAATTTCAGCCCCAGCATTTT. Protein product: CASFDGGQFQPQHF. J is TRBJ1-5 and V is TRBV28, with D possibly matching TRBD1 (6 bases). Trimming pared 8 bases from V and 6 bases from J, leaving 17 bases between. Germline V gives CDR1 MDHEN, CDR2 SYDVKM. CDR3 size: 14 residues.